Each of the 17 T cell receptor beta chains below was sequenced from the same sample in a study of regulatory T cells in long-lasting Graves disease. Assembly of TCR beta libraries relied on iRepertoire HTBI primers together with Arm-PCR of CDR3 regions. TCRdb used MiXCR to reprocess the multiplex PCR reads, holding one entry per CDR3 protein. The sample holds 400,000 to 600,000 distinct CDR3 sequences, 20% to 25% seen once. Time point here: persistent/refractory GD, antithyroid drugs over 5 years with positive TRAb. Researchers made the TCR library from RNA that was extracted from PBMCs. The sequences come from peripheral blood mononuclear cells (PBMCs), collected when the disease was refractory, from a patient treated with antithyroid drugs. The receptors were sampled from a female donor with Graves disease.

This chain links TRBV29-1 with TRBJ2-2; 7 bases are a match to TRBD1. From germline, CDR1 is SQVTM and CDR2 ANQGSEA. J gave up 4 bases and V 3 bases, and 5 bases lay outside the gene matches. The CDR3 extends over 14 amino acids. The CDR3 nucleotides read TGCAGCGTTGATACAGGGGCTTCCACCGGGGAGCTGTTTTTT. Its translation: CSVDTGASTGELFF.

A few counts support this clonotype. The gene calls are TRBV4-2 and TRBJ1-6; TRBD1 agrees at 8 bases. This CDR3 is 18 amino acids long. V lost 0 bases, J lost 6 bases, and 10 bases stayed unmatched. The germline CDR1 and CDR2 sequences are LGHNA and YNFKEQ. In DNA, the CDR3 is TGTGCCAGCAGCCAAGATCGGTACGGCGACAGGGGTAATTCACCCCTCCACTTT. Protein product: CASSQDRYGDRGNSPLHF.

The rearrangement links TRBV6-4 to TRBJ1-6; 7 positions match TRBD1. The V and J ends lost 6 bases and 3 bases, in that order; junction bases with no gene match: 5. Per germline, CDR1 MRHNA and CDR2 SNTAGT. This CDR3 is built from 15 residues. The chain's CDR3 is CASSRDRDYNSPLHF. The CDR3, as DNA: TGTGCCAGCAGCCGGGACAGAGACTATAATTCACCCCTCCACTTT.

This clonotype was seen many times. J is TRBJ1-1 and V is TRBV24-1; TRBD1 matches 7 bases. The V segment lost 3 bases and the J segment 2 bases; nucleotides outside the gene matches: 5. CDR1 KGHDR and CDR2 SFDVKD come from the germline V gene. This CDR3 is 15 amino acids long. The CDR3 sequence is CATSDAGGTNTEAFF. The CDR3 DNA is TGTGCCACCAGTGATGCAGGGGGGACTAACACTGAAGCTTTCTTT.

This clonotype turned up a few times. The chain combines TRBV3-1 with TRBJ2-5, with TRBD2 matching over 10 bases. After removal of 1 base from V and 0 bases from J, the junction contained 8 bases not matched to a gene. Germline V gene lookup returns CDR1 LGHDT and CDR2 YNNKEL (reference sequence). The CDR3 loop spans 18 amino acids. The CDR3 DNA reads as TGTGCCAGCAGCCAAGTGATCACTAGCGGGGAATACCAAGAGACCCAGTACTTC. This sequence encodes CASSQVITSGEYQETQYF.

This clonotype was observed a handful of times. V gene TRBV7-9 combines with J gene TRBJ2-6; TRBD2 aligns across 13 bases. V lost 5 bases to trimming and J lost 3 bases; unmatched junction nucleotides: 7. The germline gives CDR1 SEHNR, CDR2 FQNEAQ (reference sequence). The CDR3 covers 18 residues. CDR3 region: CASSELAGGPGGANVLTF. CDR3 coding DNA: TGTGCCAGCAGCGAACTAGCGGGAGGGCCCGGTGGGGCCAACGTCCTGACTTTC.

The CDR3 protein is CASSIPTGTQSNYGYTF. DNA of the CDR3: TGCGCCAGCAGCATACCGACCGGGACACAATCTAACTATGGCTACACCTTC. V and J are TRBV5-1 and TRBJ1-2, with D possibly being TRBD1 (6 bases). This CDR3 region has 17 residues. V dropped 4 bases and J dropped 0 bases, with 19 bases sitting between them. Germline V gives CDR1 SGHRS, CDR2 YFSETQ.

This clonotype was recorded many times. This rearrangement joins TRBV27 to TRBJ2-7; D not resolved. The CDR3 is 15 residues long. The V end was cut by 0 bases, the J end by 3 bases, with 12 bases between. Germline V gene sequence: CDR1 MNHEY, CDR2 SMNVEV (reference sequence). CDR3: CASSLSDPGNYEQYF. DNA for the CDR3: TGTGCCAGCAGTTTATCTGACCCCGGAAACTACGAGCAGTACTTC.

This clonotype was detected many times. This chain connects TRBV2 to TRBJ2-1, with D perhaps TRBD1 (5 bases). The CDR3 is 16 residues long. Germline V gene lookup returns CDR1 SNHLY and CDR2 FYNNEI. Trimming pared 2 bases from V and 0 bases from J, leaving 11 bases between. The chain's CDR3 is CASSEPDTSSYNEQFF. In nucleotides, the CDR3 is TGTGCCAGCAGTGAACCGGACACAAGCTCCTACAATGAGCAGTTCTTC.

Only a few counts were recorded for this clonotype. This could be a read error, since a much larger clone is one nucleotide away. DNA of the CDR3: TGTGCCAGCAGCTTAGGAGAGGGGAACACTGAAGCTTTCTTT. Translated: CASSLGEGNTEAFF. The chain couples TRBV7-9 to TRBJ1-1; D is unresolved. In germline, CDR1 is SEHNR, CDR2 FQNEAQ (reference sequence). V was clipped by 1 base and J by 1 base, with 7 bases between them. The CDR3 loop spans 14 amino acids.

This clonotype was counted between two and nine times. The rearrangement joins TRBV15 to TRBJ1-6; D is unresolved. Trimming removed 6 bases from V and 10 bases from J, with 16 bases in between. From germline, CDR1 is LNHNV and CDR2 YYDKDF (reference sequence). The CDR3 runs to 14 residues. Written as DNA, the CDR3 is TGTGCCACCAGTCCCCTTCCCAGAGGCTCACCCCTCCACTTT. Its protein is CATSPLPRGSPLHF. Using reference TRBV15 and TRBJ1-6 for the parts outside the CDR3, the full variable domain is DAMVIQNPRYQVTQFGKPVTLSCSQTLNHNVMYWYQQKSSQAPKLLFHYYDKDFNNEADTPDNFQSRRPNTSFCFLDIRSPGLGDTAMYLCATSPLPRGSPLHFGNGTRLTVT.

CDR3 protein: CASSLSRTIEQYF. The CDR3 nucleotides read TGTGCCAGCAGTTTAAGTAGGACCATCGAGCAGTACTTC. J is TRBJ2-7 and V is TRBV12-3 or TRBV12-4; D is ambiguous. The CDR3 sequence is 13 residues long. With 2 bases removed from V and 6 bases from J, the gap between germline ends came to 11 bases.

In its sample, this clonotype was seen many times. The chain recombines TRBV10-3 with TRBJ1-2; 9 bases map to TRBD1. The germline CDR1 and CDR2 sequences are ENHRY and SYGVKD. The CDR3 runs 14 residues. Losses at the gene ends were 2 bases for V and 7 bases for J; bases not matched to a gene: 5. CDR3 loop: CAISEGQGISGYTF. Here the CDR3 DNA reads TGTGCCATCAGTGAGGGACAGGGGATTAGTGGCTACACCTTC.

The genes are TRBV7-2 and TRBJ1-2; TRBD1 might be the D (6 bases). Trimming removed 1 base at V and 8 bases at J, with 11 bases between. CDR1 is SGHTA and CDR2 is FQGNSA in the germline V gene. The CDR3 sequence is 13 residues long. CDR3: CASSLGGASGYTF. The CDR3 DNA follows: TGTGCCAGCAGCTTAGGGGGGGCTAGCGGCTACACCTTC.

The chain links TRBV19 to TRBJ2-5, with D possibly matching TRBD1 (6 bases). CDR3 length: 15 amino acids. V lost 6 bases, J lost 5 bases, and 19 bases lay in between. Germline loops: CDR1 LNHDA, CDR2 SQIVND (reference sequence). DNA of the CDR3: TGTGCCAGTAGAGAACGTGGGGGCCTCCACGAGACCCAGTACTTC. This translates into CASRERGGLHETQYF.

This clonotype was counted many times. V and J are TRBV12-3 or TRBV12-4 and TRBJ1-1; 9 bases line up with TRBD1. Unmatched junction bases numbered 8, after V lost 8 bases and J lost 1 base. CDR3 length: 15 amino acids. The CDR3 reads CASGLQGAGNTEAFF. CDR3 bases: TGTGCCAGCGGGTTACAGGGGGCTGGGAACACTGAAGCTTTCTTT.

As to this clonotype: A single base separates this from a much larger clone, so it may be a read error. The J gene is TRBJ1-5, the V gene TRBV28; possibly TRBD1 for D (5 bases). There are 12 residues in the CDR3. Germline V CDR1 and CDR2: MDHEN, SYDVKM. Trimming removed 11 bases from V and 7 bases from J, with 15 bases in between. CDR3 bases: TGTGCCGGCATCTCGGGGCGACAGCCCCAGCATTTT. As protein: CAGISGRQPQHF.